The 31 T cell receptor beta chains below all came from one sample that was sequenced in a study of CD8+ T cells in alopecia areata. Extracted RNA was reverse transcribed into cDNA, the sequencing template. TCRdb's table, derived via immunoSEQ multiplex PCR, lists solely in-frame clones and lacks some. Among around 200,000 clones listed, roughly 62% were seen once. Sample treatment: oral pan-JAK inhibitor, 5-10 mg twice daily. This sample comprised CD8+ T cells sorted from blood, obtained at week 24, from a patient treated with tofacitinib. These receptors were collected from a human donor with alopecia areata.

The chain has TRBV5-6 and TRBJ1-6; D is undetermined. CDR1 and CDR2 (germline): SGHDT, YYEEEE. CDR3 length equals 16 residues. V dropped 2 bases and J dropped 7 bases, with 16 bases sitting between them. CDR3 sequence reads: CASSFIRAVKNSPLHF. The CDR3 DNA reads as TGTGCCAGCAGCTTTATCCGGGCGGTCAAGAATTCACCCCTCCACTTT.

This rearrangement joins TRBV9 to TRBJ2-3; no clear D. This CDR3 has 11 amino acids. Trimming took 3 bases from V and 4 from J, leaving 3 bases between them. Per the germline V gene, CDR1 is SGDLS and CDR2 is YYNGEE. The CDR3 here is CASSDSDTQYF. DNA for the CDR3: TGTGCCAGCAGCGACTCAGATACGCAGTATTTT.

The gene calls are TRBV30 and TRBJ1-5; D ambiguous. CDR3 length: 14 amino acids. CDR1 and CDR2 (germline): GTSNPN, SVGIG (reference sequence). Trimming left V 2 bases short and J 3 bases short, with 11 bases between. The CDR3: CAWSLGGLNQPQHF. The CDR3 coding sequence is TGTGCCTGGAGTTTGGGAGGACTCAATCAGCCCCAGCATTTT. The variable domain in full, with the rest retrieved from reference TRBV30 and TRBJ1-5, is SQTIHQWPATLVQPVGSPLSLECTVEGTSNPNLYWYRQAAGRGLQLLFYSVGIGQISSEVPQNLSASRPQDRQFILSSKKLLLSDSGFYLCAWSLGGLNQPQHFGDGTRLSIL.

This clone occurred once. The gene calls are TRBV9 and TRBJ1-1; no definite D call. V lost 0 bases, J lost 0 bases, and 9 bases lay in between. CDR3 length equals 15 residues. CDR1 and CDR2 (germline): SGDLS, YYNGEE. In DNA form, the CDR3 reads TGTGCCAGCAGCGTAGTGTGGGGAATGAACACTGAAGCTTTCTTT. As protein: CASSVVWGMNTEAFF.

This clone came up a few times. This chain links TRBV5-6 with TRBJ1-2; 9 positions match TRBD1. V lost 4 bases, J lost 2 bases, and 3 bases stayed unmatched. Germline CDR1 is SGHDT and CDR2 is YYEEEE. The CDR3 has 14 residues. The CDR3 protein is CASSPGQGNYGYTF. The CDR3 DNA sequence: TGTGCCAGCAGCCCCGGACAGGGGAACTATGGCTACACCTTC.

V is TRBV11-2 and J is TRBJ2-5; TRBD2 agrees at 14 bases. This CDR3 has 17 amino acids. Looked up from germline, CDR1 is SGHAT and CDR2 is FQNNGV. J gave up 1 base and V 4 bases, and 5 bases lay outside the gene matches. In DNA form, the CDR3 reads TGTGCCAGCAGCTCACCGGGACTAGCGGGGGCCCAAGAGACCCAGTACTTC. Translation: CASSSPGLAGAQETQYF.

This rearrangement joins TRBV29-1 to TRBJ1-3, with D unclear. Germline lookup yields CDR1 SQVTM and CDR2 ANQGSEA. The CDR3 runs 13 residues. V lost 4 bases and J lost 0, with 7 bases in between. This chain's CDR3 is CSVAWVSGNTIYF. CDR3 nucleotides: TGCAGCGTTGCATGGGTCTCTGGAAACACCATATATTTT. The entire variable domain, with the rest obtained from reference TRBV29-1 and TRBJ1-3, is as follows: SAVISQKPSRDICQRGTSLTIQCQVDSQVTMMFWYRQQPGQSLTLIATANQGSEATYESGFVIDKFPISRPNLTFSTLTVSNMSPEDSSIYLCSVAWVSGNTIYFGEGSWLTVV.

This clone occurred a few times. The rearrangement uses TRBV29-1 and TRBJ1-2, with a weak D call TRBD1 (5 bases). Germline loops: CDR1 SQVTM, CDR2 ANQGSEA. The CDR3 totals 12 residues. Trimming removed 1 base at V and 8 bases at J, with 11 bases between. Here the CDR3 DNA reads TGCAGCGTTGAAGGGGGACCCAGGGGCTACACCTTC. This translates into CSVEGGPRGYTF.

A few counts support this clone. This chain connects TRBV15 to TRBJ2-7; 10 bases map to TRBD1. The CDR3 runs to 16 residues. The junction had 13 bases not matched to a gene; V was cut back by 4 bases and J by 7 bases. CDR1 is LNHNV, CDR2 YYDKDF, per germline (reference sequence). This CDR3 is CATSNPGQGRGWEQYF. CDR3 coding DNA: TGTGCCACCAGCAACCCGGGACAGGGGAGGGGCTGGGAGCAGTACTTC.

This sequence joins TRBV15 and TRBJ2-7; possible D gene TRBD1, 6 bases. Trimming took 8 bases from V and 7 from J, leaving 27 bases between them. This CDR3 comprises 16 residues. CDR1 is LNHNV, CDR2 YYDKDF, per germline (reference sequence). The CDR3 loop reads CATQPLNVQGSREQYF. The CDR3 DNA reads TGTGCCACCCAACCACTCAATGTACAGGGTTCGCGGGAGCAGTACTTC.

The chain is built from TRBV5-1 and TRBJ2-7, with D possibly TRBD2 on 5 matching bases. Germline V gives CDR1 SGHRS, CDR2 YFSETQ. The CDR3 length is 11 residues. Trimming took 7 bases from V and 5 from J, leaving 10 bases between them. The CDR3, as DNA: TGCGCCAGCTCGCGAGGGAACGAGCAGTACTTC. This gives the protein CASSRGNEQYF.

The chain is built from TRBV19 and TRBJ1-1; 7 bases are shared with TRBD1. V lost 1 base to trimming and J lost 0 bases; unmatched junction nucleotides: 5. The V gene's germline CDR1 is LNHDA and CDR2 SQIVND (reference sequence). The CDR3 contains 16 residues. The CDR3 coding sequence is TGTGCCAGTAGTATAGCGCGACAGGGCCTGAACACTGAAGCTTTCTTT. Amino acids: CASSIARQGLNTEAFF. The full variable domain, its missing parts supplied by reference TRBV19 and TRBJ1-1, is DGGITQSPKYLFRKEGQNVTLSCEQNLNHDAMYWYRQDPGQGLRLIYYSQIVNDFQKGDIAEGYSVSREKKESFPLTVTSAQKNPTAFYLCASSIARQGLNTEAFFGQGTRLTVV.

This chain connects TRBV5-6 to TRBJ2-1; 11 positions agree with TRBD2. Germline V gene sequence: CDR1 SGHDT, CDR2 YYEEEE. The CDR3 is made up of 16 amino acids. V lost 4 bases, J lost 6 bases, and 9 bases stayed unmatched. The CDR3 nucleotides read TGTGCCAGCAGCCATCAGGGACTAGCGGAGTTCAATGAGCAGTTCTTC. As protein: CASSHQGLAEFNEQFF.

V usage is TRBV14 and J usage is TRBJ1-2; D unresolved. The CDR3 has 16 residues. V was pared by 1 base and J by 2 bases, with 14 bases between. The germline V gene encodes CDR1 SGHDN and CDR2 FVKESK. The CDR3: CASSQGERCCNYGYTF. The CDR3 DNA follows: TGTGCCAGCAGCCAAGGGGAAAGGTGCTGCAACTATGGCTACACCTTC.

The chain has TRBV14 and TRBJ2-7, with D perhaps given as TRBD1 or TRBD2 (6 bases each). Germline V gene lookup returns CDR1 SGHDN and CDR2 FVKESK. Trimming removed 1 base at V and 2 bases at J, with 9 bases between. There are 14 residues in the CDR3. For the CDR3, the DNA is TGTGCCAGCAGCCAAGGAGGGGGGACCTACGAGCAGTACTTC. This gives the protein CASSQGGGTYEQYF.

The V and J genes are TRBV6-5 and TRBJ2-3; D might be TRBD2 (5 bases). CDR3 size: 12 residues. V lost 2 bases and J 5 bases, leaving 5 bases between the germline ends. Germline CDR1 and CDR2: MNHEY and SVGAGI. The CDR3 sequence is CASSYGRDTQYF. Written as DNA, the CDR3 is TGTGCCAGCAGTTACGGGAGAGATACGCAGTATTTT.

This clone was detected a few times. The chain has TRBV5-1 and TRBJ2-5; D is unclear. The V end was cut by 5 bases, the J end by 1 base, with 9 bases between. The germline gives CDR1 SGHRS, CDR2 YFSETQ. The length of the CDR3 is 13 residues. The chain's CDR3 is CASSPTIQETQYF. The CDR3 coding sequence is TGCGCCAGCAGTCCGACGATCCAAGAGACCCAGTACTTC.

The genes are TRBV29-1 and TRBJ1-1; TRBD1 is a possible D gene (6 bases). The CDR3 runs to 12 residues. Trimming took off 5 bases at V and 8 bases at J, with 15 bases between the two ends. CDR1 SQVTM and CDR2 ANQGSEA come from the germline V gene. The CDR3 reads CSVKVWGREAFF. In DNA form, the CDR3 reads TGCAGCGTTAAAGTTTGGGGGCGCGAAGCTTTCTTT.

The chain couples TRBV13 to TRBJ2-1, with 10 bases that match TRBD1. Germline CDR1 PRHDT, CDR2 FYEKMQ (reference sequence). After removal of 3 bases from V and 9 bases from J, the junction contained 5 bases not matched to a gene. The CDR3 has 14 amino acids. The chain's CDR3 is CASSFGTGEFEQFF. DNA of the CDR3: TGTGCCAGCAGCTTCGGGACAGGGGAATTTGAGCAGTTCTTC.

The CDR3: CASSLRVAGDPYEQYF. The CDR3 DNA reads TGTGCCAGCAGCCTCCGTGTAGCGGGGGACCCCTACGAGCAGTACTTC. The chain is built from TRBV13 and TRBJ2-7; 9 bases match TRBD2. Germline-derived CDR1 and CDR2 are PRHDT and FYEKMQ (reference sequence). The CDR3 runs 16 residues. J gave up 2 bases and V 5 bases, and 10 bases lay outside the gene matches.

This chain links TRBV7-9 with TRBJ2-5; 8 bases are a match to TRBD1. Germline V gene sequence: CDR1 SEHNR, CDR2 FQNEAQ (reference sequence). J lost 5 bases, V lost 11 bases, and 10 bases had no gene match. The CDR3 extends over 13 amino acids. As DNA, the CDR3 is TGTGCCGGGGGACAGGCGAGCTGGGAGACCCAGTACTTC. Residues: CAGGQASWETQYF. Full variable domain (remainder filled in from reference TRBV7-9 and TRBJ2-5): DTGVSQNPRHKITKRGQNVTFRCDPISEHNRLYWYRQTLGQGPEFLTYFQNEAQLEKSRLLSDRFSAERPKGSFSTLEIQRTEQGDSAMYLCAGGQASWETQYFGPGTRLLVL.

The chain couples TRBV4-1 to TRBJ2-3, with a possible D match to TRBD2 (6 bases). Germline CDR1 reads MGHRA; CDR2 reads YSYEKL. Trimming left V 2 bases short and J 8 bases short, with 20 bases between. The CDR3 contains 16 residues. The CDR3 DNA reads as TGCGCCAGCAGCCAACGGGAGACGCAGGGACTGAGTACGCAGTATTTT. Protein product: CASSQRETQGLSTQYF.

The genes are TRBV29-1 and TRBJ2-2, with unresolved D. Germline CDR1 and CDR2: SQVTM and ANQGSEA. Trimming removed 2 bases from V and 1 base from J, with 5 bases in between. The CDR3 is 13 residues long. The CDR3 bases are TGCAGCGTTGAACAGCAGAACACCGGGGAGCTGTTTTTT. Residues: CSVEQQNTGELFF.

This rearrangement joins TRBV5-1 to TRBJ2-1, with D perhaps TRBD2 (6 bases). The germline V gene encodes CDR1 SGHRS and CDR2 YFSETQ. The CDR3 has 11 amino acids. The germline V and J ends were trimmed by 3 bases and 10 bases, with 8 bases remaining between them. CDR3 residues: CASSWAGEQFF. The CDR3 bases are TGCGCCAGCAGCTGGGCGGGGGAGCAGTTCTTC.

This clone was picked up a small number of times. The rearrangement uses TRBV19 and TRBJ2-6; tentative D call: TRBD1 (6 bases). The length of the CDR3 is 16 residues. Germline V gene lookup returns CDR1 LNHDA and CDR2 SQIVND (reference sequence). V was shortened by 7 bases and J by 0 bases, with 13 bases between the two germline ends. CDR3 sequence: CASTSGDLSGANVLTF. The DNA for the CDR3 is TGTGCCAGTACGTCAGGGGACCTCTCTGGGGCCAACGTCCTGACTTTC.

In this sample, this clone turned up a few times. The gene calls are TRBV13 and TRBJ2-7, with D unclear. The CDR3 is 13 residues long. V was cut by 4 bases and J by 0 bases, with 7 bases left in between. Germline V gene sequence: CDR1 PRHDT, CDR2 FYEKMQ (reference sequence). The CDR3 region is CASSSRDSYEQYF. CDR3 nucleotides: TGTGCCAGCAGCTCGCGCGACTCCTACGAGCAGTACTTC.

This clone came up once. The V and J genes are TRBV5-1 and TRBJ2-1; D gene uncertain. The CDR3 spans 16 residues. From germline, CDR1 is SGHRS and CDR2 YFSETQ. V was shortened by 4 bases and J by 1 base, with 15 bases between the two germline ends. The CDR3 sequence: CASSPTPVGSYNEQFF. The CDR3 region has the DNA TGCGCCAGCAGCCCCACTCCCGTTGGGTCCTACAATGAGCAGTTCTTC.

The chain uses TRBV29-1 and TRBJ2-3, with D possibly matching TRBD2 (6 bases). The germline V gene has CDR1 SQVTM and CDR2 ANQGSEA. CDR3 length: 13 residues. V was cut by 6 bases and J by 1 base, with 11 bases left in between. In nucleotides, the CDR3 is TGCAGCGTCCCCGGAGGGCGCACAGATACGCAGTATTTT. It is translated as CSVPGGRTDTQYF.

The chain has TRBV29-1 and TRBJ2-1; D is perhaps TRBD2 (7 bases). The CDR3 loop spans 18 amino acids. The germline V and J ends were trimmed by 7 bases and 0 bases, with 25 bases remaining between them. Germline CDR1 is SQVTM and CDR2 is ANQGSEA. This CDR3 reads CSAPEGRGTVSSYNEQFF. Written as DNA, the CDR3 is TGCAGCGCCCCCGAGGGGAGGGGGACGGTGAGCTCCTACAATGAGCAGTTCTTC.

The chain recombines TRBV7-8 with TRBJ2-3; TRBD2 aligns across 11 bases. Germline CDR1 and CDR2: SGHVS and FQNEAQ. The trim removed 5 bases at V and 4 bases at J, leaving 8 bases unmatched. The CDR3 is 16 residues long. The CDR3 region is CASSPRLAGSADTQYF. The CDR3 nucleotides read TGTGCCAGCAGCCCCCGACTAGCGGGGTCGGCAGATACGCAGTATTTT.

CDR3 sequence: CASSFGTGANGYTF. In DNA, the CDR3 is TGTGCCAGCAGCTTCGGGACAGGGGCGAATGGCTACACCTTC. The chain joins TRBV5-6 to TRBJ1-2; 10 bases map to TRBD1. Germline CDR1 reads SGHDT; CDR2 reads YYEEEE. This CDR3 comprises 14 residues. With V trimmed by 2 bases and J by 6 bases, 4 bases remained unmatched.